This T cell receptor (beta chain) was documented in a study of long-term antiretroviral therapy in people with HIV. Concerning this clone: Its antigen is not known.

The CDR3 loop spans 16 amino acids. V was clipped by 4 bases and J by 3 bases, with 19 bases between them. CDR1 and CDR2 (germline): SGHAT, FQDESV (reference sequence). Study results and limitations: Pre-ART-expanded clones dominated the repertoire at all time points. CDR3 length ranges were narrower in HIV repertoires than in controls. An increase in diversity followed ART, yet levels stayed below transplant donor controls.

The libraries were made with immunoSEQ v3.0 at survey level. Target depth was roughly 40,000-50,000 T-cell genomes per sample. This table comes from immunoSEQ multiplex PCR, and its TCRdb copy is limited to in-frame clones, with some not included. The sample yields over 25,000 clones, 97% seen once. The chain recombines TRBV11-1 with TRBJ2-7; D might be TRBD1 or TRBD2, each matching 5 bases. The receptor was derived from a man aged 25 to 40 with HIV. Sequences were derived from unsorted PBMCs, sampled 7.6 years after starting antiretroviral therapy. Here the CDR3 reads CASSSGTGRIIYEQYF. The CDR3 region has the DNA TGTGCCAGCAGCTCCGGGACGGGACGGATTATCTACGAGCAGTACTTC.